This T cell receptor beta chain was documented in a study of cytomegalovirus exposure and HLA in healthy donors. Whole-study results and caveats: Subsequent analysis revealed that first-cohort TCR clusters tended to co-occur in the 95 to 150 validation repertoires. Many donors carried some public TCRs, although rarity characterized most TCR sequences. The classifier reportedly diagnosed cytomegalovirus status with high specificity and sensitivity.

The donors formed part of the roughly 120-subject validation cohort, distinct from the roughly 700-subject first cohort. This clone came up once. Its antigen remains unidentified. The repertoire was sequenced with immunoSEQ multiplex PCR; TCRdb's copy has only in-frame clones and lacks some. The sample includes 200,000 to 250,000 clones, approximately 88% of them seen just once. Specimen: PBMCs. The source is a woman aged 25 to 39 in good health and CMV-seropositive.

Here the CDR3 DNA reads TGTGCCAGCAGCTCGGGACTAGCGGGAGGAGAATCTATAAGTGAGCAGTTCTTC. Translation gives CASSSGLAGGESISEQFF. The chain uses TRBV11-3 and TRBJ2-1; TRBD2 matches 15 bases. Germline V CDR1 and CDR2: SGHNT, YENEEA. The V gene end was trimmed by 4 bases and the J gene end by 9 bases; junction bases not matched to a gene: 13. The CDR3 contains 18 residues.